Here is one TCR beta chain with its context. The antigen is unknown. The data belong to a study of radiation and T cells in renal cell carcinoma. Study as a whole: Nephrectomy followed 15 Gy stereotactic body radiation by 4 weeks.

V was shortened by 4 bases and J by 0 bases, with 4 bases between the two germline ends. CDR1 and CDR2 from the germline V gene are MNHEY and SMNVEV (reference sequence). The CDR3 is 13 residues long. Study-wide findings and caveats: From baseline, blood top tumor clonotypes peaked at 2 weeks post-radiation.

The data were produced by immunoSEQ multiplex PCR, yet TCRdb's version contains in-frame clones alone and is incomplete. The sample yields 70,000 to 80,000 clones, 80% to 90% seen once. The time point is: blood 2 weeks post-SBRT. The treatment: 15 Gy SBRT to primary tumor, nephrectomy 4 weeks later. The V gene is TRBV27, the J gene TRBJ1-5; no clear D. The sequence derives from a woman in her forties or fifties with renal cell carcinoma. Here the sequenced sample was blood, taken from a patient whose treatment included radiotherapy and nephrectomy. The CDR3 coding sequence is TGTGCCAGCAGTTCCGGTAGCAATCAGCCCCAGCATTTT. Translated: CASSSGSNQPQHF.